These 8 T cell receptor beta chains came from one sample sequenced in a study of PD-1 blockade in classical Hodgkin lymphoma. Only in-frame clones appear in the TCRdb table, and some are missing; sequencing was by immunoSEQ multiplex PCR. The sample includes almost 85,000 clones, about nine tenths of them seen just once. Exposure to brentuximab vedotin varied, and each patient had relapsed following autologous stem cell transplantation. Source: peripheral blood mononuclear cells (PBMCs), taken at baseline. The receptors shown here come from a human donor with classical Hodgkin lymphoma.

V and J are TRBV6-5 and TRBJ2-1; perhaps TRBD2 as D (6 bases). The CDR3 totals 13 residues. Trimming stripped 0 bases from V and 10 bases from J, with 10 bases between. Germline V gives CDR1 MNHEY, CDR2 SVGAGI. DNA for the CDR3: TGTGCCAGCAGTTACTCGCCGGGAGTGGAGCAGTTCTTC. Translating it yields CASSYSPGVEQFF.

Here the CDR3 reads CATSGFSGNTIYF. The DNA for the CDR3 is TGTGCCACCAGCGGATTCTCTGGAAACACCATATATTTT. This chain links TRBV15 with TRBJ1-3; D is unresolved. Germline V gene data show CDR1 as LNHNV and CDR2 as YYDKDF (reference sequence). V was pared by 5 bases and J by 0 bases, with 5 bases between. This CDR3 region has 13 residues. Variable domain in full (rest from reference TRBV15 and TRBJ1-3): DAMVIQNPRYQVTQFGKPVTLSCSQTLNHNVMYWYQQKSSQAPKLLFHYYDKDFNNEADTPDNFQSRRPNTSFCFLDIRSPGLGDTAMYLCATSGFSGNTIYFGEGSWLTVV.

CDR3 coding DNA: TGTGCCAGCAGCTTACTGGGGACTAACACAGATACGCAGTATTTT. Protein: CASSLLGTNTDTQYF. This chain connects TRBV7-2 to TRBJ2-3, with TRBD2 matching over 7 bases. The CDR3 is made up of 15 amino acids. Germline lookup yields CDR1 SGHTA and CDR2 FQGNSA. The junction had 4 bases not matched to a gene; V was cut back by 2 bases and J by 2 bases.

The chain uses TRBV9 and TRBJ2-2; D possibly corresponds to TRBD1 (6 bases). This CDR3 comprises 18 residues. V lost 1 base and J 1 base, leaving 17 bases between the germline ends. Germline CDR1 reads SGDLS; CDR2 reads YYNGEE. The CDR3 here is CASSVQPLTGMNTGELFF. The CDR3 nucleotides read TGTGCCAGCAGCGTACAACCACTGACAGGCATGAACACCGGGGAGCTGTTTTTT.

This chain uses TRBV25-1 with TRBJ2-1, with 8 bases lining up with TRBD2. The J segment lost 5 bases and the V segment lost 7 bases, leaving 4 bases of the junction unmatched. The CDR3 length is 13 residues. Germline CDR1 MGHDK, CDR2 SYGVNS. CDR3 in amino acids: CASNGRGDNEQFF. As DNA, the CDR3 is TGTGCCAGCAACGGGAGGGGGGACAATGAGCAGTTCTTC.

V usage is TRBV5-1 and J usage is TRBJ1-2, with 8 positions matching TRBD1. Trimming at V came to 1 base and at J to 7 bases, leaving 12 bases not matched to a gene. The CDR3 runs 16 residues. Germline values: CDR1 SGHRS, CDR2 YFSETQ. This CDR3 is CASSLNRGGADLGYTF. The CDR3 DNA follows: TGCGCCAGCAGCTTGAACAGGGGGGGCGCGGATCTTGGCTACACCTTC.

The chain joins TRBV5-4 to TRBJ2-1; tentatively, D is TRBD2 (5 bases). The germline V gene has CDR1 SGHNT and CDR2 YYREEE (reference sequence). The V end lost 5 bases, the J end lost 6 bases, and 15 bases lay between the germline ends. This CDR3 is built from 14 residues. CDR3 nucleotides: TGTGCCAGCAGAAACAAACTGGAGGTCAATGAGCAGTTCTTC. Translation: CASRNKLEVNEQFF.

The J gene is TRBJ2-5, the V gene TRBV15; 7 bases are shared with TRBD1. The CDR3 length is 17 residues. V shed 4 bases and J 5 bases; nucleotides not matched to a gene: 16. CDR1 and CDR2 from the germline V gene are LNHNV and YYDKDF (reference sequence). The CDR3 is CATSTDIVGRGWETQYF. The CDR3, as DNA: TGTGCCACCAGCACCGATATAGTCGGCAGGGGGTGGGAGACCCAGTACTTC.